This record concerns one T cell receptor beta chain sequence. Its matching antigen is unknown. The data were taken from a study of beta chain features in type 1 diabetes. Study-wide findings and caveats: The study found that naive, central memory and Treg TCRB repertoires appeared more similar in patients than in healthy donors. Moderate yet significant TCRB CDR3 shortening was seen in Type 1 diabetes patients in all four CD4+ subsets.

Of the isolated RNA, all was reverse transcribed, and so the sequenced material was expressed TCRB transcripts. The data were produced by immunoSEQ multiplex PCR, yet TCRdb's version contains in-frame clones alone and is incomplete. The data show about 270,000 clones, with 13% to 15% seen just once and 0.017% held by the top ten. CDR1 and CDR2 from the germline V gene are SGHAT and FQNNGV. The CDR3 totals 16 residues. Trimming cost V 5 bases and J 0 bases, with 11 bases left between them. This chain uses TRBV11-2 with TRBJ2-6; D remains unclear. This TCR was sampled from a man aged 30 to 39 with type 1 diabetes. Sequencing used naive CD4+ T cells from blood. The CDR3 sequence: CASSHPGISGANVLTF. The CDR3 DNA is TGTGCCAGCAGCCACCCCGGTATCTCTGGGGCCAACGTCCTGACTTTC.